This T cell receptor (beta chain) is from a study of cytomegalovirus exposure and HLA in healthy donors. PCR primers comprised 60 Vbeta and 13 Jbeta primers. Sequenced by immunoSEQ multiplex PCR; TCRdb stores in-frame clones only, minus some. The sample includes about 120,000 clones, 81% of them seen just once. Study outcomes and limitations: Previous analysis showed most TCR beta V segments were productive about 87% or about 30% of the time.

A word on this clone: The antigen remains undetermined.

Unrecorded immune exposure was likely among donors, who were nominally healthy when sampled. The sequence was collected from a man aged 35-49 years in good health and CMV-seronegative. Source material: PBMCs.

The CDR3 here is CASSFTHTQYF. The CDR3 coding sequence is TGTGCCAGCAGCTTTACTCACACCCAGTACTTC. This rearrangement joins TRBV5-5 to TRBJ2-5; D is uncertain. Between the trimmed V and J ends, which lost 2 bases and 8 bases, there was a span of 7 bases. The length of the CDR3 is 11 residues. The germline gives CDR1 SGHKS, CDR2 YYEKEE (reference sequence).